This entry describes one T cell receptor (beta chain). A split of CD4+ cells into CD45RA+ naive and CD45RA-negative memory subsets was performed. The CDR3 sequence is 15 residues long. The germline V gene encodes CDR1 SGHRS and CDR2 YFSETQ. The germline V and J ends were trimmed by 0 bases and 7 bases, with 14 bases remaining between them. TCRdb's copy holds only in-frame clones and misses some; the assay was immunoSEQ multiplex PCR. The sample records about 1 million clones, roughly 75% being singletons. This record comes from a study of shared clonotypes between healthy human individuals. The chain recombines TRBV5-1 with TRBJ2-1, with D tentatively TRBD1 (6 bases). Sequencing used memory CD4+ T cells sorted from blood. Specified subset: CD45RA-negative fraction. The receptor comes from a man in his late teens or twenties in good health. CDR3 nucleotides: TGCGCCAGCAGCTTGGAGGCAGGGGAAGATAATGAGCAGTTCTTC. This encodes CASSLEAGEDNEQFF.